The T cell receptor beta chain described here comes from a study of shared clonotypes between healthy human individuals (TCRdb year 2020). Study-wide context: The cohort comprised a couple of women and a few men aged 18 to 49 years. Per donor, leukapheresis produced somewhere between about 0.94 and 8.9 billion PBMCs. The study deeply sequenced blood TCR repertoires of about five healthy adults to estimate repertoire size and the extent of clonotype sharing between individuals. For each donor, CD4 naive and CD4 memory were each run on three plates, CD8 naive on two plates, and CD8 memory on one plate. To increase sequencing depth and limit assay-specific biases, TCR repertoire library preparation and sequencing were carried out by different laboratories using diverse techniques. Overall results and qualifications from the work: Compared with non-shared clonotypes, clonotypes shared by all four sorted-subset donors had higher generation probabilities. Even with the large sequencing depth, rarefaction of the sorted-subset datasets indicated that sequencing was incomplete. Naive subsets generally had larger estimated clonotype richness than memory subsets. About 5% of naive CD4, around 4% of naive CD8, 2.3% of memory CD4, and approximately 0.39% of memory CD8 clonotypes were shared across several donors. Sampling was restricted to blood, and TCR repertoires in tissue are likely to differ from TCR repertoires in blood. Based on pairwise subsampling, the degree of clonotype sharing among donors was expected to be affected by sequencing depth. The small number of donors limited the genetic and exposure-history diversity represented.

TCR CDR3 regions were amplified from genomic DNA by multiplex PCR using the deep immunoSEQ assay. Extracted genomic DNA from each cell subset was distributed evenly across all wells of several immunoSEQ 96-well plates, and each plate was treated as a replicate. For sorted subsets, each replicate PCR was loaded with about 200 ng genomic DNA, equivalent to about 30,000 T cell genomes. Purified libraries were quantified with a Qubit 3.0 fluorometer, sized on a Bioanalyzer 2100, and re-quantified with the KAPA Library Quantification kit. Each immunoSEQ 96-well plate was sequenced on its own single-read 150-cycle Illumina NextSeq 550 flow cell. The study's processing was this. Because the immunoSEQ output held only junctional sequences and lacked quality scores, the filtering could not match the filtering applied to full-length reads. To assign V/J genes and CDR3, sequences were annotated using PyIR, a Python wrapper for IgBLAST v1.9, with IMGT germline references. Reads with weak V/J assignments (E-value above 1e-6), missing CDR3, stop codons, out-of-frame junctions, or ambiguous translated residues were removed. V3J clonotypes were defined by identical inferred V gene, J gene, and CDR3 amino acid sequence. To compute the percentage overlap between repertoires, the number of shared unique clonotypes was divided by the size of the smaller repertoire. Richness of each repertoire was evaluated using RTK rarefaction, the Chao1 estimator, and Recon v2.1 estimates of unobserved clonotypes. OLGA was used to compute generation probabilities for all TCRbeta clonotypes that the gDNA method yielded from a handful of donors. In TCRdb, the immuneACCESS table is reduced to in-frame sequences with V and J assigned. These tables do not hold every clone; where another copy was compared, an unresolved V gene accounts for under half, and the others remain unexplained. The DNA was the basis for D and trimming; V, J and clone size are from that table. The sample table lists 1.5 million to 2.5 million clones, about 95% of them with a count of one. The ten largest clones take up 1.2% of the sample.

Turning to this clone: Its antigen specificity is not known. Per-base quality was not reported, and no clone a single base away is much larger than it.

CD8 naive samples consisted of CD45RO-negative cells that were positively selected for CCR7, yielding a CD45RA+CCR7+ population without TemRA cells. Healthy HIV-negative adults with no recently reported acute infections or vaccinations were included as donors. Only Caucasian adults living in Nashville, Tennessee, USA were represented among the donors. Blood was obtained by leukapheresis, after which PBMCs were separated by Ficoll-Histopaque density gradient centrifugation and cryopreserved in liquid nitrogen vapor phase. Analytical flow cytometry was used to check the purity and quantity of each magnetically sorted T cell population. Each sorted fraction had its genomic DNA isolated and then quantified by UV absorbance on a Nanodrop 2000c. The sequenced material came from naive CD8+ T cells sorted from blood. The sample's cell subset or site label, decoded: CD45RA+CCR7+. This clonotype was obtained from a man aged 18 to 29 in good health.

The nucleotide sequence reads as follows: TGTGCCAGCAGCTTCCCGACTAGCGGGAACACCGGGGAGCTGTTTTTT. Translated, this gives CASSFPTSGNTGELFF. This chain is built from TRBV11-2 and TRBJ2-2; 9 junctional bases match TRBD2. Taken from cysteine to phenylalanine, the CDR3 has 16 residues. The CDR3 DNA has 48 bases and is translated from base 1. The germline V gene provides CDR1 SGHAT and CDR2 FQNNGV. V trim: 3 bases; J trim: 1 base; unmatched bases: 3.